The clone carrying this T cell receptor (beta chain) was seen ten or more times. Its antigen is unidentified. V dropped 3 bases and J dropped 2 bases, with 7 bases sitting between them. This CDR3 contains 13 residues. These data come from a study of Graves' ophthalmopathy and Graves' hyperthyroidism. Across the study: Upon initial diagnosis and before any treatment, peripheral blood was collected.

Findings and limits, study-wide: Appearing in blood as well were most expanded thyroid clonotypes above 0.001 frequency.

Moderate-to-severe activity, CAS ≥3, NOSPECS ≥4 and a duration under 3 months were seen in donors with ophthalmopathy. TCR beta CDR3 regions were amplified from RNA transcripts. In the first round, RT-PCR was carried out with HTBI primers, and a multiplex PCR formed the second round. Via MiXCR, TCRdb re-called the multiplex PCR reads, giving one row per CDR3 protein. The profile shows roughly 500,000 distinct CDR3 sequences, 14% of them singletons. This clonotype was sampled from a woman aged 25 to 39 with Graves' ophthalmopathy. The chain recombines TRBV12-3 or TRBV12-4 with TRBJ2-5; D call uncertain. Material for sequencing was blood. CDR3 bases: TGTGCCAGCAGTTTTGGCTTACAAGAGACCCAGTACTTC. Protein sequence: CASSFGLQETQYF.